The TCR beta chain described here comes from a study of identical twins. A universal primer binding site was introduced by template switching. The final cDNA contained unique molecular identifiers. TCRdb reprocessed the 5' RACE reads via MiXCR and lists one record per CDR3 protein. The data show about 890,000 distinct CDR3 sequences, 9% to 15% seen once. The CDR3 covers 13 residues. The germline V and J ends were trimmed by 1 base and 9 bases, with 9 bases remaining between them. Germline-derived CDR1 and CDR2 are LGHDT and YNNKEL (reference sequence). The same data also went into a second study, on yellow fever vaccine responses in identical twins.

V is TRBV3-1 and J is TRBJ2-2; no clear D gene. The specimen sequenced was PBMCs. The receptor was isolated from a young woman in good health. In DNA, the CDR3 is TGTGCCAGCAGCCAAGTGATGGCTTGGGAGCTGTTTTTT. Amino acids: CASSQVMAWELFF.